This T cell receptor beta chain was sequenced for a study of human T cells and chemical hapten exposure. As for the study in general: All patients underwent weekly scalp dosing with diphenylcyclopropenone for the full approximately 23-week study. Mostly female patients had alopecia areata, totalis or universalis.

Noted time point: pre-sensitization, week 0. As to treatment: therapeutic diphenylcyclopropenone sensitization with weekly scalp DPC. The library gave individual cDNA molecules unique molecular identifiers. One entry per CDR3 protein results from TCRdb running MiXCR on the RACE reads. The repertoire holds approximately 260,000 distinct CDR3 sequences, with around 9.3% as singletons. This receptor was taken from a woman aged 40 to 55 with alopecia areata. Some clones in this sample may be carry-over from other donors' samples. Sequencing was performed on whole blood, taken in connection with sensitization to the hapten diphenylcyclopropenone (DPC).

Here the CDR3 reads CASSLGSRSTSYEQYF. In nucleotides, the CDR3 is TGTGCCAGCAGCTTGGGTTCGCGTTCGACCTCCTACGAGCAGTACTTC. This sequence joins TRBV5-5 and TRBJ2-7; no reliable D call. CDR1 is SGHKS, CDR2 YYEKEE, per germline (reference sequence). V shed 0 bases and J shed 0 bases, with 13 bases lying between them. The CDR3 spans 16 residues.